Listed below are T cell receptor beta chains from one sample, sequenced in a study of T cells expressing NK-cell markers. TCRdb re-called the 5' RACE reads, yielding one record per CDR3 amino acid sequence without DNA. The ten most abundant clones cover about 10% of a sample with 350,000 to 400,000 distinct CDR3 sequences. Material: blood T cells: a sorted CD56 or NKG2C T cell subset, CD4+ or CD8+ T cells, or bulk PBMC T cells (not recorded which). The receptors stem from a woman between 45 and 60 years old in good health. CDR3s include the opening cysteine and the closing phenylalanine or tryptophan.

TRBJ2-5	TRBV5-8	CASSLGSGLQETQYF
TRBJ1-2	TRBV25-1	CASSESAQGRIGYTF
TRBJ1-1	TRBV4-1	CASSRPGVMNTEAFF
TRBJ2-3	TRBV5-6	CASSLVNVVADTQYF
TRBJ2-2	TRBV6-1	CASSRTGLANTGELFF
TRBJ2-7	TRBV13	CASSGGTLNTYEQYF
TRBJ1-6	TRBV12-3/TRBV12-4	CASKKDSHNSPLHF
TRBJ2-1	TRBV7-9	CASSPGHNEQFF
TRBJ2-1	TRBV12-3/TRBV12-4	CASSLTRKQFF
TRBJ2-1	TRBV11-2	CASSLGPFSTGETYNEQFF
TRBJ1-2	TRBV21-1	CASSTGTAGGYTF
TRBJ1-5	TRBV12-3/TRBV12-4	CASVQSGQPQHF
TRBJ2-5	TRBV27	CASSSRQVQETQYF
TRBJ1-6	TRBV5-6	CASSLFGPYNSPLHF
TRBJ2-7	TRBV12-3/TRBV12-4	CASTNLPDPSYEQYF
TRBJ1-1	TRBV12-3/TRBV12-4	CASSPNWNTEAFF
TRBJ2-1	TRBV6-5	CASSPSTSGLGVDEQFF
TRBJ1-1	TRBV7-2	CASSFWEGTEAFF
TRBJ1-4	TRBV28	CASSPRTGNEKLFF
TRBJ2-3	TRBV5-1	CASSVQRENTQYF
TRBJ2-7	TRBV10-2	CASSRREGGYEQYF
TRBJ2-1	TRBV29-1	CSVESGTSNNEQFF
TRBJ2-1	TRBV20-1	CSATIGANEQFF
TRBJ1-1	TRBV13	CASSLITGHLGPGPEAFF
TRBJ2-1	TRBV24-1	CATSAATNFHNEQFF
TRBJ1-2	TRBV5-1	CASSLERLGLYGYTF
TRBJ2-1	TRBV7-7	CASSLDLAGVNEQFF
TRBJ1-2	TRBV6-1	CASEAGTADGNTF
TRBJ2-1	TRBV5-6	CASSPADSNEQFF
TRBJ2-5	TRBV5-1	CASSLMPSGRAVETQYF
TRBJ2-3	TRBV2	CASSESQGRITDTQYF
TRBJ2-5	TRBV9	CASSVRQGSQETQYF
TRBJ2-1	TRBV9	CASSVPGGNEYNEQFF
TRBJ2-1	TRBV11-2	CASSLDGTSGRAGDNEQFF
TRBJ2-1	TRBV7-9	CASSRTSGEYNEQFF
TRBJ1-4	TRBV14	CASSPKYGSWEKLFF
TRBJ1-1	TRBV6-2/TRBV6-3	CASSDESEAFF
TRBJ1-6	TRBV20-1	CSARVGQTNSPLHF
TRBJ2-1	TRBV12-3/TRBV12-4	CASRGAPGHEQFF
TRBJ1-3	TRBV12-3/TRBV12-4	CASSSVTPGVYTIYF
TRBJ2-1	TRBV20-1	CSAPDSGISYNEQFF
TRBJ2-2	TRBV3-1	CASSPRVGGASGRKTGELFF
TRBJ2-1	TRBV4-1	CASSQVVVGDNEQFF
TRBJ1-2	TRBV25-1	CASSGMTGVEGYTF
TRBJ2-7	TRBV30	CAWSAWTSGTLREQYF